This TCR beta chain was captured in a study of OX40 agonist ivuxolimab in advanced cancers. Here immunoSEQ multiplex PCR was the method, and the copy in TCRdb shows in-frame clones only, minus some. The data show some 50,000 clones, 90% seen once. Germline CDR1 reads LNHNV; CDR2 reads YYDKDF (reference sequence). V was trimmed by 0 bases and J by 4 bases, leaving 15 bases between them. CDR3 length equals 16 residues. The sequence derives from an adult with an advanced solid tumor such as melanoma, head and neck, liver or kidney cancer. This specimen consisted of CD4+ or CD8+ T cells sorted from blood, obtained in a trial of the OX40 agonist ivuxolimab. V usage is TRBV15 and J usage is TRBJ1-2; D gene uncertain. CDR3 coding DNA: TGTGCCACCAGCAGAGATAGGTTGGGCGGAACCTATGGCTACACCTTC. Its translation is CATSRDRLGGTYGYTF.